This entry is about one TCR beta chain. The antigen is not known. TCRdb's copy holds only in-frame clones and misses some; the assay was immunoSEQ multiplex PCR. The sample has a few hundred thousand clones, almost 90% seen once. These data are taken from a study of Ad26.COV2.S vaccination and SARS-CoV-2 variants. Looked up from germline, CDR1 is MNHEY and CDR2 is SVGEGT. The V gene lost 2 bases and the J gene lost 0 bases, with 22 bases spanning the gap. CDR3 length equals 19 residues. Study-wide results and limits: The placebo group had lower spike-specific TCR breadth than the vaccine recipients did. Comparable non-spike TCR breadth was observed in vaccine and placebo recipients.

The treatment is: some 20 received Ad26.COV2.S at low or high dose, single or two shots; about 5 received placebo; per-sample allocation not given. Sample collection was performed on day 63 after the first vaccine or placebo injection. Aged 18-55 years, donor was enrolled in Boston at some point between 2019 and 2021. Source: peripheral blood, taken in a trial of Ad26.COV2.S vaccine versus placebo. The receptor's source is a person aged 18-60 years who received the Ad26.COV2.S COVID-19 vaccine or a placebo. The gene calls are TRBV6-2 or TRBV6-3 and TRBJ1-1, with unresolved D. CDR3 nucleotides: TGTGCCAGCAGTTACGATCCGGTGAACAACCCCCGAATGAACACTGAAGCTTTCTTT. Protein product: CASSYDPVNNPRMNTEAFF.